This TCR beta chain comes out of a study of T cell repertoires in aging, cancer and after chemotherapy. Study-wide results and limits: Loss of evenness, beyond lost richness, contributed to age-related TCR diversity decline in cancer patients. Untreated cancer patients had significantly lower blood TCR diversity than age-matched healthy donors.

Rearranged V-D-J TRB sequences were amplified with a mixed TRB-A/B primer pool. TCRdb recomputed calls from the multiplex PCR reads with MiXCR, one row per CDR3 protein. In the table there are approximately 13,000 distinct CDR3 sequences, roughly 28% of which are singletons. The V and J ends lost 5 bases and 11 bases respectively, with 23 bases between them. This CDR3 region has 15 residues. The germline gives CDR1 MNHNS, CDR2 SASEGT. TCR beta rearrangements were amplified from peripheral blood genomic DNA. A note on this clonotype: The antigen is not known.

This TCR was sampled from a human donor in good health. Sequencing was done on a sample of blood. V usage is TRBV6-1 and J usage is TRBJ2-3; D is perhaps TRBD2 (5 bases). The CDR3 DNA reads TGTGCCAGCAGTTACTCGAGGGTCCCCCAATGGCTGCAGTATTTT. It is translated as CASSYSRVPQWLQYF.